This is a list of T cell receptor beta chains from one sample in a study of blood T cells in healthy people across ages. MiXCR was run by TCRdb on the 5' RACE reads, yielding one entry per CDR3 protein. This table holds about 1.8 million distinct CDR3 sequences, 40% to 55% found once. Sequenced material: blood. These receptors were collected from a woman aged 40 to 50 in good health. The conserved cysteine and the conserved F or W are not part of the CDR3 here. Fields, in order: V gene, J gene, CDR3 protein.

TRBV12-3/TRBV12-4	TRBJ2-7	ASSPRLAGRSHEQY
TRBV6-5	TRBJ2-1	ASSPIRGGTHNEQF
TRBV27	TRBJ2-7	ASSPELQGSEQY
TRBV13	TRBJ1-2	ASSFQDNYGYT
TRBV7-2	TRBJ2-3	ASCQRASLPLMTDTQY
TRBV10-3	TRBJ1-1	AISEMEGRTEAF
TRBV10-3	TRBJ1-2	AIRGQDRPIYGYT
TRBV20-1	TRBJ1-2	SARPGTGPNYGYT
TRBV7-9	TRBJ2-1	ASRSPGLAGEGSYNEQF
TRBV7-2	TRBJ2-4	ASSLAEHLNIQY
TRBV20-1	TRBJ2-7	SAKERGSSYEQY
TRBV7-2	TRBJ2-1	ASSFGRHGNEQF
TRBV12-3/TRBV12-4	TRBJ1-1	ASSQGQVMAEAF
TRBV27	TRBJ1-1	ASSLGFSVRGKDTEAF
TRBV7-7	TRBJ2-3	ASSLARGGEAQY
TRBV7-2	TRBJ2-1	ASSSPQRGGYNEQF
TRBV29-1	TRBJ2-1	SVAGTGYNEQF
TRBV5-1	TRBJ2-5	ASSLDGGGPTQY
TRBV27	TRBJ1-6	ASSLGPGNNSPLH
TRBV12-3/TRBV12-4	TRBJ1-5	ASSFGQYSNQPQH
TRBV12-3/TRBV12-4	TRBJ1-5	ASSSAGTDNQPQH
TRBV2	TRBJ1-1	ASIMGQGFTEAF
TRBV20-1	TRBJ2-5	IPGRGRQETQY
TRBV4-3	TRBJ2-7	ASSQDLGDEQY
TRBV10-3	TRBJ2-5	AILEGETQY
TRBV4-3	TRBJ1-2	ASSQEAVQDYGYT
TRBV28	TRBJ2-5	ASAGAGGAREGWY
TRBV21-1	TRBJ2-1	ASSKAPSGGARSYNEQF
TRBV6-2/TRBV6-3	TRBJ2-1	ASSYLAGVSEQF
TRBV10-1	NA	ASSDTIGTGYYEQY
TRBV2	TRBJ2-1	ASSEAGLERF
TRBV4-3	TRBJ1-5	ASSQGVGTGYQPQH
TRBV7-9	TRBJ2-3	ARAGGAVDTQY
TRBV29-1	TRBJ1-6	SVEDVDYSPLH
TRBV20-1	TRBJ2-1	SAPERGGHRKNEQF
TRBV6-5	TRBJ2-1	ASSWGLAGYSNEQF
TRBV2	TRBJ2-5	ASRLGTMETQY
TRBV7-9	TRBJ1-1	ASSYSPTGNTEAF
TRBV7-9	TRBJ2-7	ASEGPGEHYEQY
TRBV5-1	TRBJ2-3	ASSNRGGSGTDTQY
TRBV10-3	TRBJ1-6	AISEGGESYNSPLH
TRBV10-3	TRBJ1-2	AISESEGANYGYT
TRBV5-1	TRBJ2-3	ASSPVAGTDTQY
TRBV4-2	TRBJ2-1	ASSQDSERLYNERF
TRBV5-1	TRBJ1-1	ASRPIEWNTEAF
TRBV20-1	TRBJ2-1	SARNWGSGGGYNEQF
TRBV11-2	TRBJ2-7	ASSLVVGTYALAYEQY
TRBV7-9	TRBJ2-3	ASSSLAGATAGTQY
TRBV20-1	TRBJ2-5	SASPGQSFGRETQY
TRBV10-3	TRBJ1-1	AISDLGNTEAF
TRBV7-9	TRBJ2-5	ASSAGFAGETQY
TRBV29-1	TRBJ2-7	SVATGGYEQY
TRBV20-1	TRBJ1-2	SARRDRTNYGYT